This T cell receptor (beta chain) was identified during a study of T cells after yellow fever vaccination. Study-wide background: SMART-Seq v4 Ultra Low Input prepared libraries from low-cell fractions. Study-wide results and limits: Contamination by abundant bulk-population clonotypes could be present in FACS-sorted repertoires. Peak timing came faster in the weaker secondary response, day 5 versus 15.

This CDR3 comprises 14 residues. V shed 3 bases and J shed 5 bases, with 14 bases lying between them. From germline, CDR1 is LNHDA and CDR2 SQIVND (reference sequence). As TCR cDNA was made by 5'RACE template switching, a universal primer site and UMIs were added. Each CDR3 protein gets one entry after TCRdb re-called the 5' RACE reads with MiXCR. Counted here are under 300,000 distinct CDR3 sequences, 6.9% occurring once; the ten biggest clones make up approximately 0.85%. This clonotype has a handful of counts. The antigen remains undetermined. This TCR came from a man aged 25-40 years who received the YFV17D yellow fever vaccine. The specimen comprised CD4+ T cells sorted from PBMCs, sampled 15 days after the yellow fever booster vaccination. The chain combines TRBV19 with TRBJ2-7, with D possibly being TRBD2 (5 bases). CDR3 amino acids: CASSMVTTSNEQYF. In DNA, the CDR3 is TGTGCCAGTAGTATGGTGACTACAAGCAACGAGCAGTACTTC. The full variable domain, completed using reference TRBV19 and TRBJ2-7, is DGGITQSPKYLFRKEGQNVTLSCEQNLNHDAMYWYRQDPGQGLRLIYYSQIVNDFQKGDIAEGYSVSREKKESFPLTVTSAQKNPTAFYLCASSMVTTSNEQYFGPGTRLTVT.